This TCR beta chain was retrieved from a study of T-cell reconstitution after alpha-beta-depleted transplantation in children. Study results and caveats: At one year after transplant, newly produced T cells mostly accounted for T-cell counts and diversity. As was reported, about two months after transplant, alpha-beta T cells came from several hundred expanded graft clones. In some patients, recipient T cells and intrathymic progenitors surviving conditioning explained high day-60 diversity.

Germline CDR1 and CDR2: ENHRY and SYGVKD. Trimming shortened V by 0 bases and J by 7 bases, and 14 bases separated the two germline ends. The CDR3 runs to 15 residues. The authors prepared the TCRbeta library with unique molecular identifiers. MiXCR, run by TCRdb on the PCR reads, gives a single entry per CDR3 protein. The top ten clones hold roughly two fifths of a sample with some 350,000 distinct CDR3 sequences, roughly 15% of them seen once. This clonotype came up a few times. Its antigen is still unknown. The source was PBMCs, mostly from graft donor cells, collected 360 days after TCRalphabeta/CD19-depleted stem cell transplant. The chain combines TRBV10-3 with TRBJ2-3; D is undetermined. The TCR comes from a male patient between 2 and 10 years old who had a stem cell transplant for acute lymphoblastic leukemia, so the T cells may come from the graft donor. This chain's CDR3 is CAISESGPRGHTQYF. CDR3 DNA sequence: TGTGCCATCAGTGAGTCCGGGCCGAGAGGCCATACGCAGTATTTT.